The present TCR beta chain was sequenced within a study of cytomegalovirus exposure and HLA in healthy donors (dated by TCRdb to between 2016 and 2019). In the study overall: According to a later analysis, the 100 to 150 validation repertoires were produced on the same platform as the roughly 600 repertoires of the first cohort. The study aimed to test whether cataloging public T cell receptors could reveal signatures of past pathogen exposure. Besides the first cohort of some 670 subjects, a separate validation cohort made up of roughly 130 different subjects was used. The study combined high-throughput TCR immunosequencing, statistical association of individual TCRs with disease status, and machine learning to predict cytomegalovirus infection status.

Turning to this clone: Its antigen remains undetermined. No quality values exist for individual bases; no much larger clone is one base distant.

Spanning cysteine to phenylalanine, the CDR3 consists of 17 amino acids. The CDR3 DNA has 51 bases and is translated from base 1. Clipping removes 6 bases from V and 7 bases from J, with 13 as the unmatched junction base count. The germline V gene yields KGHSH for CDR1 and LQKENI for CDR2. Separate from the approximately 690-subject first cohort, the validation cohort of roughly 130 subjects was the group to which the donors belonged. Beyond this particular receptor, the publication reports: The classifier was reported to diagnose cytomegalovirus status with high specificity and sensitivity in both the original and validation cohorts. Subsequent analysis determined that TCRs grouped into clusters in the first cohort also showed a tendency toward co-occurrence across the approximately 110 validation repertoires, and roughly 94% of cluster scores exceeded 0. Most TCR sequences were observed very rarely across donors, whereas some public TCRs were present in many individuals. The study listed approximately 150 TCR beta chains as associated with cytomegalovirus. A few of the identified cytomegalovirus-associated TCR beta chains were confirmed in vitro to be specific for cytomegalovirus antigens. According to the authors, the approach could potentially be generalized to other disease states and immunological phenotypes. All 120 repertoires were used to score co-occurrence in the validation cohort in a later analysis, because that analysis had no HLA typing for the cohort.

The receptor library was made with the immunoSEQ multiplex PCR assay. The study's processing was this. A statistical classification framework was built to diagnose cytomegalovirus status from the catalog of TCR beta chain sequences. TCRdb took over this immuneACCESS table, retaining in-frame rearrangements with V and J assigned. Such tables are incomplete; in checked studies, under half of the missing clones stem from an unresolved V gene, and the remainder is unexplained. The V and J calls and the clone size are those of that table, but D and trimming were determined from the DNA. The sample yields 100,000 to 120,000 clones; 88% were counted once. The ten largest clones add up to around 1.4% of the sample.

The chain uses TRBV18 and TRBJ2-7; TRBD2 fits 15 bases in the junction. The specimen was PBMCs. The source is a woman in her twenties or thirties in good health and CMV-seropositive. This receptor carries the CDR3 CASSRGTSGGLLLEQYF. The nucleotide sequence is TGTGCCAGCTCCCGCGGGACTAGCGGGGGGCTCCTTTTAGAGCAGTACTTC.